Detailed here is one TCR beta chain. Antigen unknown. The repertoire was sequenced with immunoSEQ multiplex PCR; TCRdb's copy has only in-frame clones and lacks some. The sample consists of about 600,000 clones, 95% to 98% of them appearing once. The sample is drawn from a study of shared clonotypes between healthy human individuals. CD45RO negativity and positive selection for CCR7 defined naive CD8 cells, a population that excluded terminally differentiated effector memory CD45RA+ cells. Study-wide results and limits: Sampling included only blood; tissue repertoires likely differ.

The sequenced sample was naive CD8+ T cells sorted from blood. This clonotype was obtained from a man aged 30 to 45 in good health.

The CDR3 spells CATSRVPSGYEQYF. The CDR3 nucleotides are TGTGCCACCAGCAGAGTCCCCAGCGGCTACGAGCAGTACTTC. The V call is TRBV15, the J call TRBJ2-7; the D gene is possibly TRBD2 (5 bases). V gave up 1 base and J gave up 3 bases, with 10 bases separating them. CDR3 length equals 14 residues. CDR1 LNHNV and CDR2 YYDKDF come from the germline V gene (reference sequence).